A single sample is the source of the 25 T cell receptor beta chains below, sequenced in a study of CD8 T cells in ankylosing spondylitis. No antigen is known for these receptors. Study results and limitations: Seemingly distinctive of ankylosing spondylitis blood was a TCR beta motif formed by eight highly homologous variants.

TCRdb processed the 5' RACE reads anew with MiXCR; each CDR3 protein has one entry. This table holds more than 600,000 distinct CDR3 sequences, roughly 19% found once. The sample consisted of blood, either unsorted or a sorted T cell fraction (not recorded which). The receptors shown here come from a male donor with ankylosing spondylitis.

DNA of the CDR3: TGTGCCAGCAGTTATGGACAGGGCTACAATGAGCAGTTCTTC. Its translation: CASSYGQGYNEQFF. The genes are TRBV6-5 and TRBJ2-1, with 8 bases that match TRBD1. The V gene end was trimmed by 3 bases and the J gene end by 3 bases; junction bases not matched to a gene: 1. This CDR3 has 14 residues. Germline V lookup: CDR1 MNHEY, CDR2 SVGAGI.

The J gene is TRBJ1-1, the V gene TRBV5-1; D is unresolved. Germline V gives CDR1 SGHRS, CDR2 YFSETQ. Trimming took off 4 bases at V and 2 bases at J, with 12 bases between the two ends. The CDR3 consists of 14 residues. CDR3 sequence reads: CASSVYSDNTEAFF. Here the CDR3 DNA reads TGCGCCAGCAGCGTGTACAGTGATAACACTGAAGCTTTCTTT.

This clonotype came up a few times. The genes are TRBV20-1 and TRBJ1-4, with TRBD1 matching 7 bases. The V and J ends lost 4 bases and 14 bases, in that order; junction bases with no gene match: 13. The CDR3 is 13 residues long. Germline V lookup: CDR1 DFQATT, CDR2 SNEGSKA (reference sequence). In nucleotides, the CDR3 is TGCAGTGCTACGGGACAGCCATATACTAATCTGTTTTTT. Translated, it gives CSATGQPYTNLFF.

This clonotype was counted only a few times. The DNA for the CDR3 is TGTGCCAGCAGCTCTCGATGGCGGGATGAAAAACTGTTTTTT. Translated: CASSSRWRDEKLFF. The V call is TRBV7-2, the J call TRBJ1-4; D uncertain. The V gene lost 4 bases and the J gene lost 6 bases, with 12 bases spanning the gap. The CDR3 contains 14 residues. CDR1 is SGHTA and CDR2 is FQGNSA in the germline V gene.

This clonotype was observed a few times. The V gene is TRBV12-3 or TRBV12-4, the J gene TRBJ1-4, with 7 bases lining up with TRBD1. CDR3 length equals 16 residues. V dropped 6 bases and J dropped 0; count of bases not matched to a gene: 7. CDR3 bases: TGTGCCAGCAGGACTGCAGGGGGAGCAACTAATGAAAAACTGTTTTTT. Protein product: CASRTAGGATNEKLFF.

This clonotype was detected only a few times. The chain joins TRBV7-9 to TRBJ1-2; possible D gene TRBD1, 5 bases. This CDR3 region has 12 residues. The germline gives CDR1 SEHNR, CDR2 FQNEAQ (reference sequence). Written as DNA, the CDR3 is TGTGCAACAGGCCGGGGAGGCTATGGCTACACCTTC. Amino acid sequence: CATGRGGYGYTF.

The chain joins TRBV29-1 to TRBJ2-5; possible D gene TRBD1, 5 bases. The CDR3 spans 17 residues. The germline V and J ends were trimmed by 2 bases and 9 bases, with 28 bases remaining between them. Germline CDR1 and CDR2: SQVTM and ANQGSEA. The CDR3 DNA reads as TGCAGCGTTGAATCGACCGCCCCGGAGACGGACCAAGGGGCCCAGTACTTC. This encodes CSVESTAPETDQGAQYF.

V usage is TRBV5-1 and J usage is TRBJ1-2, with TRBD1 matching over 8 bases. This CDR3 contains 15 residues. Germline V gene lookup returns CDR1 SGHRS and CDR2 YFSETQ. J gave up 7 bases and V 3 bases, and 11 bases lay outside the gene matches. CDR3 region: CASSWTQGGLFGYTF. The CDR3 nucleotides are TGCGCCAGCAGCTGGACACAGGGGGGCCTTTTTGGCTACACCTTC.

J is TRBJ1-2 and V is TRBV20-1; possible D gene TRBD1, 6 bases. Germline V gene sequence: CDR1 DFQATT, CDR2 SNEGSKA (reference sequence). The CDR3 contains 15 residues. With 3 bases removed from V and 1 base from J, the gap between germline ends came to 15 bases. In DNA, the CDR3 is TGCAGTGCTAGCGCCGGACAGAGCAATAACTATGGCTACACCTTC. This encodes CSASAGQSNNYGYTF.

This clonotype was counted at least ten times. The rearrangement joins TRBV5-6 to TRBJ2-7; 8 bases map to TRBD2. V lost 1 base to trimming and J lost 2 bases; unmatched junction nucleotides: 5. Germline CDR1 SGHDT, CDR2 YYEEEE. This CDR3 contains 15 residues. The CDR3 sequence: CASSLYAGGPYEQYF. In DNA form, the CDR3 reads TGTGCCAGCAGCTTGTACGCGGGAGGTCCCTACGAGCAGTACTTC.

This clonotype was observed a handful of times. The V gene is TRBV12-3 or TRBV12-4, the J gene TRBJ2-2, with D perhaps TRBD1 or TRBD2 (5 bases each). Trimming took off 8 bases at V and 6 bases at J, with 10 bases between the two ends. This CDR3 spans 12 amino acids. Here the CDR3 reads CASQLGAGELFF. CDR3 DNA sequence: TGTGCCAGCCAGCTGGGGGCCGGGGAGCTGTTTTTT.

The sample holds a few counts of this clonotype. The genes are TRBV20-1 and TRBJ1-1; 12 bases fit TRBD1. CDR1 and CDR2 from the germline V gene are DFQATT and SNEGSKA (reference sequence). The V segment lost 6 bases and the J segment 1 base; nucleotides outside the gene matches: 6. The CDR3 has 15 residues. The CDR3 spells CSALPGQGANTEAFF. DNA of the CDR3: TGCAGTGCCCTCCCGGGACAGGGGGCGAACACTGAAGCTTTCTTT.

This clonotype was counted only a few times. This chain uses TRBV20-1 with TRBJ2-7; TRBD2 matches 8 bases. V gave up 1 base and J gave up 1 base; unmatched junction bases: 6. Germline CDR1 reads DFQATT; CDR2 reads SNEGSKA (reference sequence). CDR3 length: 15 residues. CDR3 nucleotides: TGCAGTGCTAGAGCGGGTCTAGCGGGTTCCTACGAGCAGTACTTC. Its translation: CSARAGLAGSYEQYF.

This clonotype was picked up a small number of times. The chain recombines TRBV4-2 with TRBJ1-1; D not certain. Germline V gene lookup returns CDR1 LGHNA and CDR2 YNFKEQ. The CDR3 sequence is 12 residues long. V was clipped by 0 bases and J by 8 bases, with 7 bases between them. In DNA, the CDR3 is TGTGCCAGCAGCCAAGATTCTATAGAAGCTTTCTTT. It translates to CASSQDSIEAFF.

This clonotype was counted between two and nine times. This chain connects TRBV11-1 to TRBJ2-1, with D hard to call. From germline, CDR1 is SGHAT and CDR2 FQDESV (reference sequence). Trimming left V 0 bases short and J 8 bases short, with 26 bases between. The CDR3 runs to 19 residues. The CDR3 reads CASSLALRAAVQIGDEQFF. As DNA, the CDR3 is TGTGCCAGCAGCTTAGCCCTCCGTGCCGCGGTCCAGATTGGCGATGAGCAGTTCTTC.

V usage is TRBV12-3 or TRBV12-4 and J usage is TRBJ2-3, with unresolved D. Trimming pared 6 bases from V and 5 bases from J, leaving 12 bases between. The CDR3 spans 13 residues. The CDR3 reads CASSLSVVDTQYF. DNA for the CDR3: TGTGCCAGCAGCCTAAGTGTGGTAGATACGCAGTATTTT.

V usage is TRBV10-1 and J usage is TRBJ2-2, with unresolved D. Germline V gene sequence: CDR1 WNHNN, CDR2 SYGVQD (reference sequence). V was pared by 5 bases and J by 9 bases, with 7 bases between. The CDR3 totals 11 residues. DNA for the CDR3: TGCGCCAGCAGTTTGGGGAGGGAGCTGTTTTTT. Protein product: CASSLGRELFF.

This clonotype was counted a few times. In DNA form, the CDR3 reads TGTGCCTGGACGGGGCAGGGAACAACCTACGAGCAGTACTTC. Residues: CAWTGQGTTYEQYF. The V and J genes are TRBV30 and TRBJ2-7; D tentatively fits TRBD1 or TRBD2 (5 bases each). From germline, CDR1 is GTSNPN and CDR2 SVGIG (reference sequence). The V end was cut by 4 bases, the J end by 2 bases, with 15 bases between. The CDR3 is made up of 14 amino acids.

The V and J genes are TRBV7-2 and TRBJ2-5; D call uncertain. Trimming took off 1 base at V and 2 bases at J, with 11 bases between the two ends. Germline CDR1 SGHTA, CDR2 FQGNSA. The CDR3 is 15 residues long. For the CDR3, the DNA is TGTGCCAGCAGCTTAGTATTAGCTCGGCAAGAGACCCAGTACTTC. It translates to CASSLVLARQETQYF.

This chain uses TRBV6-6 with TRBJ2-1; D unresolved. The CDR3 length is 13 residues. V was shortened by 2 bases and J by 8 bases, with 10 bases between the two germline ends. Germline CDR1 reads MNHNY; CDR2 reads SVGAGI (reference sequence). In DNA form, the CDR3 reads TGTGCCAGCAGTTACCGGTGGTACGATGAGCAGTTCTTC. Translated, it gives CASSYRWYDEQFF.

This clonotype was seen a handful of times. The chain is built from TRBV27 and TRBJ1-1; TRBD1 matches 12 bases. Germline V gene lookup returns CDR1 MNHEY and CDR2 SMNVEV (reference sequence). The CDR3 length is 15 residues. V trimming: 6 bases; J trimming: 5 bases; junction bases outside the gene matches: 7. The CDR3 region has the DNA TGTGCCAGCAGGTCCCCGGGACAGGGGGCTACTGAAGCTTTCTTT. It encodes CASRSPGQGATEAFF.

The chain joins TRBV3-1 to TRBJ2-7; TRBD1 might be the D (6 bases). The V end was cut by 1 base, the J end by 2 bases, with 12 bases between. The germline V gene encodes CDR1 LGHDT and CDR2 YNNKEL (reference sequence). The CDR3 is made up of 15 amino acids. CDR3 region: CASSQGDTNPYEQYF. CDR3 nucleotide sequence: TGTGCCAGCAGCCAAGGGGACACTAACCCCTACGAGCAGTACTTC.

This chain uses TRBV3-1 with TRBJ1-2, with no clear D. V shed 5 bases and J shed 7 bases, with 8 bases lying between them. Looked up from germline, CDR1 is LGHDT and CDR2 is YNNKEL (reference sequence). The CDR3 has 11 residues. As DNA, the CDR3 is TGTGCCAGCAGCTGGGGTGGTGGCTACACCTTC. Its protein product is CASSWGGGYTF.

There are a few counts of this clonotype. The chain employs TRBV3-1 and TRBJ1-1, with D possibly being TRBD1 (5 bases). The germline gives CDR1 LGHDT, CDR2 YNNKEL (reference sequence). The CDR3 loop spans 15 amino acids. V was pared by 0 bases and J by 5 bases, with 13 bases between. Here the CDR3 DNA reads TGTGCCAGCAGCCAAGAGGCCAGGGTTGGGACTGAAGCTTTCTTT. Protein sequence: CASSQEARVGTEAFF.

This clonotype was detected only a few times. V is TRBV12-3 or TRBV12-4 and J is TRBJ2-1; 9 bases are a match to TRBD1. The CDR3 has 15 amino acids. V shed 6 bases, J shed 6 bases, and the junction held 9 bases outside the gene matches. The CDR3: CASRPGQGLFNEQFF. The DNA for the CDR3 is TGTGCCAGCAGGCCGGGACAGGGATTATTCAATGAGCAGTTCTTC.